Listed here is a single T cell receptor (beta chain). This sample was included in a study of blood T cell repertoires in COVID-19. Study information: Donors in the United States, Italy and Spain gave samples during acute or convalescent COVID-19. From T cells, B-cell-depleted T cells, or PBMCs came the material, which was cDNA or gDNA.

The assay was immunoSEQ multiplex PCR, and TCRdb's table has in-frame clones only and misses some. This repertoire shows some 260,000 clones, approximately 81% found once; its top ten account for less than 4%. Germline V gene sequence: CDR1 SGHTA, CDR2 FQGNSA. The CDR3 consists of 14 residues. V gave up 2 bases and J gave up 5 bases, with 11 bases separating them. Sequencing was performed on peripheral blood. This TCR came from a woman aged 18-29 years with acute or convalescent COVID-19. The V and J genes are TRBV7-2 and TRBJ2-3; the D is unclear. CDR3 amino acids: CASSLLPSGDTQYF. CDR3 bases: TGTGCCAGCAGCTTACTTCCGAGTGGAGATACGCAGTATTTT.